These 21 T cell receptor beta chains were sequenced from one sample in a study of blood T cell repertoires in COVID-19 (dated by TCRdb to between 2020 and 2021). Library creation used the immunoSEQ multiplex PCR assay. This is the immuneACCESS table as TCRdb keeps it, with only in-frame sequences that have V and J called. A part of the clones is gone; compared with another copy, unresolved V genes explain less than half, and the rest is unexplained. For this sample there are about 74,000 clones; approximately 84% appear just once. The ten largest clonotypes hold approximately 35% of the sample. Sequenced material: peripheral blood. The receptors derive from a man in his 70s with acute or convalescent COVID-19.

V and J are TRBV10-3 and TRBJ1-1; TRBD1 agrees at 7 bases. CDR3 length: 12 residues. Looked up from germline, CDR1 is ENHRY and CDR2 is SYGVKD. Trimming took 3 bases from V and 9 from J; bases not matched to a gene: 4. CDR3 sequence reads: CAISEGDSQAFF. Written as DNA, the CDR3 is TGTGCCATCAGTGAAGGGGACAGCCAAGCTTTCTTT.

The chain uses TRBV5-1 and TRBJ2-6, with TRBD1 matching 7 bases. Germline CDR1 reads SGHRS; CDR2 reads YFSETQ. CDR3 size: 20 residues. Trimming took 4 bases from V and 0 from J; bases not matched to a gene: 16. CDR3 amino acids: CASSNRPRAGGSSGANVLTF. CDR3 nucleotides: TGCGCCAGCAGCAACCGACCCAGGGCAGGGGGAAGCTCTGGGGCCAACGTCCTGACTTTC.

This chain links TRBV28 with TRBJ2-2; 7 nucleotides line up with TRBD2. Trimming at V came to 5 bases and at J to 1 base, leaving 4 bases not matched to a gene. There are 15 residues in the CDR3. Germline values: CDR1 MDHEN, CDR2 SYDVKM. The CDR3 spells CASSPQRGNTGELFF. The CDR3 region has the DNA TGTGCCAGCAGTCCCCAGCGGGGGAACACCGGGGAGCTGTTTTTT.

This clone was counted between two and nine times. CDR3 loop: CASSLLQGGDNSPLHF. CDR3 bases: TGCGCCAGCAGCCTACTACAGGGAGGGGACAATTCACCCCTCCACTTT. The chain recombines TRBV4-1 with TRBJ1-6, with TRBD1 as a possible D gene (6 bases). V lost 4 bases and J lost 7, with 17 bases in between. Germline assignment: CDR1 MGHRA and CDR2 YSYEKL. This CDR3 contains 16 residues.

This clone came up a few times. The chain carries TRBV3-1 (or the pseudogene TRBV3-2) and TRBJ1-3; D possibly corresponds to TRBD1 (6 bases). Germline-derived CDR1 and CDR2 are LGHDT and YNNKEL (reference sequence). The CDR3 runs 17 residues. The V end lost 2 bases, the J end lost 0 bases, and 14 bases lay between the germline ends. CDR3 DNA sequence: TGTGCCAGCAGCCAATCGCCCGGGGGGGCCTCTGGAAACACCATATATTTT. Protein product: CASSQSPGGASGNTIYF.

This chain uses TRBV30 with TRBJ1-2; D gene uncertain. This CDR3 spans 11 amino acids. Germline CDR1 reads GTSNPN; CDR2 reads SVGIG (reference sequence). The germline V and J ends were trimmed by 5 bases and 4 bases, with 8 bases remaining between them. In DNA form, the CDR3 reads TGTGCCTGGGGCAGGCCCTATGGCTACACCTTC. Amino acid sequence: CAWGRPYGYTF.

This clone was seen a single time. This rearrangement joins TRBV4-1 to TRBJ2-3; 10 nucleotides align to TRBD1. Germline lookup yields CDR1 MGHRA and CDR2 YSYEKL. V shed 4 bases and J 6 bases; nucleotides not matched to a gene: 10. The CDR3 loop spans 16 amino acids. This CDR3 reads CASSPYGQGDADTQYF. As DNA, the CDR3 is TGCGCCAGCAGCCCCTATGGACAGGGGGACGCGGATACGCAGTATTTT.

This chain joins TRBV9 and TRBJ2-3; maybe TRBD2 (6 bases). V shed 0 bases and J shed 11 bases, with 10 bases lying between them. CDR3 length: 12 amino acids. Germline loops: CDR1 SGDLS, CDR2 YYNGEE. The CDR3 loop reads CASSVVGGVQYF. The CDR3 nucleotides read TGTGCCAGCAGCGTAGTCGGGGGAGTGCAGTATTTT.

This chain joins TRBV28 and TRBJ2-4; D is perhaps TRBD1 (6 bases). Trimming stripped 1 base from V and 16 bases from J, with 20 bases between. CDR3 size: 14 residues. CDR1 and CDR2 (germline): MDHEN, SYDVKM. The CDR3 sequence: CASSLSGQGKTIYF. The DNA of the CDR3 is TGTGCCAGCAGTTTATCGGGCCAGGGGAAAACGATTTACTTC.

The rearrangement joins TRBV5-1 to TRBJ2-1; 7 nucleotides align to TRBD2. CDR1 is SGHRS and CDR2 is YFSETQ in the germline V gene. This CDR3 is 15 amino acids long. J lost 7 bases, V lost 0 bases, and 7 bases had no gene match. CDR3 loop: CASSLAGGYGNEQFF. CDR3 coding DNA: TGCGCCAGCAGCTTGGCCGGGGGGTATGGGAATGAGCAGTTCTTC. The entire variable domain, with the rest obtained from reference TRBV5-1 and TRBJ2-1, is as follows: KAGVTQTPRYLIKTRGQQVTLSCSPISGHRSVSWYQQTPGQGLQFLFEYFSETQRNKGNFPGRFSGRQFSNSRSEMNVSTLELGDSALYLCASSLAGGYGNEQFFGPGTRLTVL.

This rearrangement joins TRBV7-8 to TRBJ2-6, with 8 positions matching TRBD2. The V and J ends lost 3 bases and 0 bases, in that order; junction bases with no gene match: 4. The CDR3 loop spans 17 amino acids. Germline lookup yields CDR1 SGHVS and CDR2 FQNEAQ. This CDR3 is CASSFGSGVSGANVLTF. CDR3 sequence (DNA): TGTGCCAGCAGCTTTGGTAGCGGGGTCTCTGGGGCCAACGTCCTGACTTTC.

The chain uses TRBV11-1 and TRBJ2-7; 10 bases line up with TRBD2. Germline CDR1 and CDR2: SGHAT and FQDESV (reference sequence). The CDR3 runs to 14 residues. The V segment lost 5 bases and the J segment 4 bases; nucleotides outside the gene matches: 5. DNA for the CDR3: TGTGCCAGCAGCCTTCCTAGCGGGAGTTACGAGCAGTACTTC. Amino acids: CASSLPSGSYEQYF. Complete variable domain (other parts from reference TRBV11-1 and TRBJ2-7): EAEVAQSPRYKITEKSQAVAFWCDPISGHATLYWYRQILGQGPELLVQFQDESVVDDSQLPKDRFSAERLKGVDSTLKIQPAELGDSAMYLCASSLPSGSYEQYFGPGTRLTVT.

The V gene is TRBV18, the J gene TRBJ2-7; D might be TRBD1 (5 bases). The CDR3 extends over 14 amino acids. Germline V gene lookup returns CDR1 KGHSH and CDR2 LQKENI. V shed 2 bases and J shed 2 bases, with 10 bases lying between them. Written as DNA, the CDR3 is TGTGCCAGCTCACCAAGGCAGGGTCCCTACGAGCAGTACTTC. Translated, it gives CASSPRQGPYEQYF. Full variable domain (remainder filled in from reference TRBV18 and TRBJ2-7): NAGVMQNPRHLVRRRGQEARLRCSPMKGHSHVYWYRQLPEEGLKFMVYLQKENIIDESGMPKERFSAEFPKEGPSILRIQQVVRGDSAAYFCASSPRQGPYEQYFGPGTRLTVT.

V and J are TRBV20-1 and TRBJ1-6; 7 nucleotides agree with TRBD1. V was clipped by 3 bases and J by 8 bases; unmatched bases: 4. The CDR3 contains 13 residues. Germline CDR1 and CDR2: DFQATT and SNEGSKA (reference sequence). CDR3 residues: CSASGDSYSPLHF. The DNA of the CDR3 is TGCAGTGCTAGTGGGGACAGTTATTCACCCCTCCACTTT.

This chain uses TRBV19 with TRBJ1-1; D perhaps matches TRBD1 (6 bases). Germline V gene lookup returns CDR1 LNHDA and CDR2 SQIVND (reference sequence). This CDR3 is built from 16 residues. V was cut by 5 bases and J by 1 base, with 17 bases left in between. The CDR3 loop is CASSYAHWDKNTEAFF. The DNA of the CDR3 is TGTGCCAGTAGTTACGCACACTGGGACAAGAACACTGAAGCTTTCTTT.

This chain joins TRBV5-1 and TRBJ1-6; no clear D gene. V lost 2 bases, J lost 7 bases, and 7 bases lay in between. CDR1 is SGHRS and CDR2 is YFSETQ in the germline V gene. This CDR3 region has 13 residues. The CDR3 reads CASSFGGNSPLHF. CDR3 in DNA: TGCGCCAGCAGCTTCGGCGGAAATTCACCCCTCCACTTT.

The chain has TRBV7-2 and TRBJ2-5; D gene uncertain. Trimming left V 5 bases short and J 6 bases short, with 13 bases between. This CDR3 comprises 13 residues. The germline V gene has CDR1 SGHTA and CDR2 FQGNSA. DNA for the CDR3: TGTGCCAGCAGCCATACAAGCGAACAGACCCAGTACTTC. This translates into CASSHTSEQTQYF.

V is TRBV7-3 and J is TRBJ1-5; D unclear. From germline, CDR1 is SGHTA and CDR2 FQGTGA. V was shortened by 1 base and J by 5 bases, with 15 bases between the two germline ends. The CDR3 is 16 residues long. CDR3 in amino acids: CASSLSGIPGYQPQHF. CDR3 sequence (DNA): TGTGCCAGCAGCTTAAGCGGGATCCCCGGATATCAGCCCCAGCATTTT.

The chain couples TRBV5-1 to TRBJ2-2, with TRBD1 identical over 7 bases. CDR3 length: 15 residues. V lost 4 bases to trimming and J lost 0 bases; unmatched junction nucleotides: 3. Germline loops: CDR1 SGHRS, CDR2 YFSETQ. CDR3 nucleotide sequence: TGCGCCAGCAGCACAGGGGACCCGAACACCGGGGAGCTGTTTTTT. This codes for CASSTGDPNTGELFF.

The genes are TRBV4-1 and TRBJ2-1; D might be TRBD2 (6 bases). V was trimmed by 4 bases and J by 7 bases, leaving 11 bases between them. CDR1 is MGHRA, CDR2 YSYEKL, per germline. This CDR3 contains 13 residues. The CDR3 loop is CASSRLVGNEQFF. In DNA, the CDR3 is TGCGCCAGCAGCCGACTAGTAGGTAATGAGCAGTTCTTC.

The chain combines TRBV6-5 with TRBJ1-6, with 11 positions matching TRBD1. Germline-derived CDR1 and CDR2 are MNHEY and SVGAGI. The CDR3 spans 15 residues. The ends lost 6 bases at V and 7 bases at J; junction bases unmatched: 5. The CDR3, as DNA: TGTGCCAGCAGAGGACAGGGGGCTCGGAATTCACCCCTCCACTTT. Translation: CASRGQGARNSPLHF.